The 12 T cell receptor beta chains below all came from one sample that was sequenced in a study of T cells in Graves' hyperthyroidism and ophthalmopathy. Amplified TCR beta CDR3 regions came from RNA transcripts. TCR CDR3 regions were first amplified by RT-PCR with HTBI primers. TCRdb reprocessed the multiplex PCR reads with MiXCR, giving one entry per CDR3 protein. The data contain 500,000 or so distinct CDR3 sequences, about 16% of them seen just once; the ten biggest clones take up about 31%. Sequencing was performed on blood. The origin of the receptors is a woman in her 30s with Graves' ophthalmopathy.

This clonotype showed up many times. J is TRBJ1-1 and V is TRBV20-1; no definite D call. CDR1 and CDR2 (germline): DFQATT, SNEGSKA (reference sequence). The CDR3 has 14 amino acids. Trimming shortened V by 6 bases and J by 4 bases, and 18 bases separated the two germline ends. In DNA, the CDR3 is TGCAGTGCCCACTGGGCACAGTCCCCCACTGAAGCTTTCTTT. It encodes CSAHWAQSPTEAFF.

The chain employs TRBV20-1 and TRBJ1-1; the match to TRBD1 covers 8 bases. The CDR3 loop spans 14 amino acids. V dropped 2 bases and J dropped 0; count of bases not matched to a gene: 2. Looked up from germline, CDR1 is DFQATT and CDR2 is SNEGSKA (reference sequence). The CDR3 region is CSARQGALNTEAFF. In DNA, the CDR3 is TGCAGTGCTAGACAGGGGGCGTTGAACACTGAAGCTTTCTTT.

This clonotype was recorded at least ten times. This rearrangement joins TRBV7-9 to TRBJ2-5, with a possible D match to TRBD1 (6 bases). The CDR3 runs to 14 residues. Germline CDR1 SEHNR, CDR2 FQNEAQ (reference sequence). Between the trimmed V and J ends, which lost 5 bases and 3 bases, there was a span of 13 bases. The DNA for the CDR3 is TGTGCCAGCAGCCTCCAGGCAGGGGAAGAGACCCAGTACTTC. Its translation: CASSLQAGEETQYF.

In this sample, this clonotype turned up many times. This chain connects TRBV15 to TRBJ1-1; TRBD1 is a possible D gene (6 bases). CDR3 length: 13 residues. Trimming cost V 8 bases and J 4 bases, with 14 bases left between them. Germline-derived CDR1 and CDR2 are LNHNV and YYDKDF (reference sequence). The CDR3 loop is CATSNQGPTEAFF. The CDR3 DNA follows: TGTGCCACCTCAAATCAGGGGCCCACTGAAGCTTTCTTT. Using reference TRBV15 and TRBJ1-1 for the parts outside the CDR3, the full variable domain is DAMVIQNPRYQVTQFGKPVTLSCSQTLNHNVMYWYQQKSSQAPKLLFHYYDKDFNNEADTPDNFQSRRPNTSFCFLDIRSPGLGDTAMYLCATSNQGPTEAFFGQGTRLTVV.

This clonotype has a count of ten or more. The CDR3 here is CASSADYFNTGELFF. CDR3 sequence (DNA): TGTGCCAGCAGCGCCGACTATTTTAACACCGGGGAGCTGTTTTTT. The chain carries TRBV27 and TRBJ2-2; TRBD2 is a possible D gene (5 bases). CDR3 length: 15 amino acids. V lost 6 bases, J lost 2 bases, and 13 bases lay in between. Germline V gives CDR1 MNHEY, CDR2 SMNVEV (reference sequence).

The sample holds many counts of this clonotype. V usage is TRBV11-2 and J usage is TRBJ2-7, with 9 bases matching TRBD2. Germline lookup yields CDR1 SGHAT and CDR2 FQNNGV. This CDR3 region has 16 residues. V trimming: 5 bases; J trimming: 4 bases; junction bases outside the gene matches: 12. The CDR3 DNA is TGTGCCAGCAGCATAGGGGGTACTAGCGGGCGTTACGAGCAGTACTTC. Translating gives CASSIGGTSGRYEQYF.

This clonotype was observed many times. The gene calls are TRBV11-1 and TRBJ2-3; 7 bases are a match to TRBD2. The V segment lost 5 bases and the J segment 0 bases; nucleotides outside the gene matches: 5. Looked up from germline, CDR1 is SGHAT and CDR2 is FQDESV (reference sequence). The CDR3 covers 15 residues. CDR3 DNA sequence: TGTGCCAGCAGCCCCTGGGGGGGAAGCACAGATACGCAGTATTTT. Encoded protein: CASSPWGGSTDTQYF.

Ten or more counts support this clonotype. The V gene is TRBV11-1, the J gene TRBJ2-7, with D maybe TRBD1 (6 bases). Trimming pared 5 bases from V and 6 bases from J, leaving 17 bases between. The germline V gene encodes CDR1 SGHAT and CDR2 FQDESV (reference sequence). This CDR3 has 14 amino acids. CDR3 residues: CASSPSRGTGEQYF. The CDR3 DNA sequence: TGTGCCAGCAGCCCTAGCAGGGGAACAGGCGAGCAGTACTTC.

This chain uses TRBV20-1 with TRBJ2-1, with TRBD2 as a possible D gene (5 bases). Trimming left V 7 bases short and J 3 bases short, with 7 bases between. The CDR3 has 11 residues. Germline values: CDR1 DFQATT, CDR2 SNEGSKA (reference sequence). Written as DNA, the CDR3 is TGCAGTGGTAGCGACTACAATGAGCAGTTCTTC. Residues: CSGSDYNEQFF.

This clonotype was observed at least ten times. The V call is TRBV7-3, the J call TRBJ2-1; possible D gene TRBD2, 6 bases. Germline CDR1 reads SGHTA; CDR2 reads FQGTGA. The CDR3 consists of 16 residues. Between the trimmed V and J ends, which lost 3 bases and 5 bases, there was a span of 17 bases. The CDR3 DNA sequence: TGTGCCAGCAGCTTTGGGAGTCGGGGGACCCACAATGAGCAGTTCTTC. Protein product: CASSFGSRGTHNEQFF.

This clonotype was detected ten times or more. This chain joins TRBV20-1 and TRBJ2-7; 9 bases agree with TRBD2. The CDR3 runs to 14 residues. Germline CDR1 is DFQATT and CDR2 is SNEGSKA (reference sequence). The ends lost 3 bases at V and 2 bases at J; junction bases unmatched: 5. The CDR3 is CSASATSGPYEQYF. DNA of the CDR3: TGCAGTGCTAGTGCGACTAGCGGCCCCTACGAGCAGTACTTC.

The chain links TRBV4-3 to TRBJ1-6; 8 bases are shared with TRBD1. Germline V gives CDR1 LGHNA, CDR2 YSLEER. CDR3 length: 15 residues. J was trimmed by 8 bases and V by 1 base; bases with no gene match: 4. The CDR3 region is CASSQATGVDSPLHF. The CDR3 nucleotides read TGCGCCAGCAGCCAAGCGACAGGGGTGGATTCACCCCTCCACTTT.